The 17 T cell receptor beta chains given below trace back to one sample, sequenced in a study of regulatory T cells in long-lasting Graves disease. CDR3 regions were amplified by Arm-PCR using iRepertoire HTBI primers to build TCR beta libraries. TCRdb re-called the multiplex PCR reads with MiXCR, one entry per CDR3 protein. The table has 360,000 or so distinct CDR3 sequences, about 16% seen once. Sample time point: newly diagnosed GD, antithyroid drugs for less than 3 months. PBMC-extracted RNA yielded the TCR library. The same specimen was also included in a second study, on T cells in Graves' hyperthyroidism and ophthalmopathy.

The sequencing here drew on peripheral blood mononuclear cells (PBMCs), taken at new diagnosis, from a patient treated with antithyroid drugs. Every receptor here comes from a woman aged 18-35 years with Graves disease.

This clonotype was seen a few times. The chain is built from TRBV5-1 and TRBJ2-3; 8 bases match TRBD1. The J call may be wrong; the DNA end is better matched by TRBJ2-7. This CDR3 comprises 16 residues. CDR1 SGHRS and CDR2 YFSETQ come from the germline V gene. In DNA, the CDR3 is TGCGCCAGCAGCGCTGTGAGTCAGGGGGCCCCCTACGAGCAGTACTTC. Protein product: CASSAVSQGAPYEQYF.

In this sample, this clonotype turned up many times. Here the CDR3 reads CASNSVGGEAFF. DNA of the CDR3: TGTGCCAGCAATTCAGTGGGGGGTGAAGCTTTCTTT. The chain recombines TRBV6-1 with TRBJ1-1; D may be TRBD1 (5 bases). The CDR3 has 12 amino acids. V shed 7 bases and J shed 7 bases, with 13 bases lying between them. Germline values: CDR1 MNHNS, CDR2 SASEGT.

The chain combines TRBV5-6 with TRBJ1-1; TRBD1 matches at 10 bases. V lost 3 bases, J lost 4 bases, and 6 bases stayed unmatched. Per the germline V gene, CDR1 is SGHDT and CDR2 is YYEEEE. The CDR3 runs to 15 residues. The CDR3 coding sequence is TGTGCCAGCAGCTGGGGGACAGGGGCCATCACTGAAGCTTTCTTT. It yields the protein CASSWGTGAITEAFF.

This clonotype was detected many times. The V call is TRBV10-3, the J call TRBJ2-7, with D uncertain. Trimming cost V 5 bases and J 2 bases, with 7 bases left between them. Germline CDR1 ENHRY, CDR2 SYGVKD. This CDR3 contains 12 residues. CDR3 protein: CAISITTYEQYF. The CDR3 DNA reads TGTGCCATCAGTATAACAACCTACGAGCAGTACTTC.

This clonotype was seen many times. The chain links TRBV11-2 to TRBJ1-5; D not certain. The CDR3 spans 13 residues. Germline lookup yields CDR1 SGHAT and CDR2 FQNNGV. V lost 3 bases, J lost 7 bases, and 10 bases lay in between. CDR3 bases: TGTGCCAGCAGCTTGGGCCGGGGACAGCCCCAGCATTTT. It codes for CASSLGRGQPQHF.

The V call is TRBV5-1, the J call TRBJ1-2; D call uncertain. V shed 0 bases and J shed 4 bases, with 16 bases lying between them. CDR1 and CDR2 (germline): SGHRS, YFSETQ. CDR3 length: 16 amino acids. The CDR3 DNA reads as TGCGCCAGCAGCTTGGCCCAAACCTTGGATTTCTATGGCTACACCTTC. Protein sequence: CASSLAQTLDFYGYTF. Together with reference TRBV5-1 and TRBJ1-2, the CDR3 gives the full variable domain: KAGVTQTPRYLIKTRGQQVTLSCSPISGHRSVSWYQQTPGQGLQFLFEYFSETQRNKGNFPGRFSGRQFSNSRSEMNVSTLELGDSALYLCASSLAQTLDFYGYTFGSGTRLTVV.

The chain recombines TRBV7-8 with TRBJ2-3, with TRBD2 matching 13 bases. V dropped 5 bases and J dropped 2; count of bases not matched to a gene: 13. The CDR3 totals 19 residues. Germline V gene sequence: CDR1 SGHVS, CDR2 FQNEAQ. The CDR3 protein is CASSLFWTSGGGYTDTQYF. CDR3 nucleotides: TGTGCCAGCAGCCTCTTTTGGACTAGCGGGGGAGGTTACACAGATACGCAGTATTTT.

This clonotype was observed at least ten times. V and J are TRBV28 and TRBJ1-5; TRBD1 is a possible D gene (6 bases). Deletions cut 7 bases from V and 5 bases from J, with 18 bases between. Germline CDR1 MDHEN, CDR2 SYDVKM. CDR3 size: 15 residues. The CDR3 here is CASTQGRGGHQPQHF. The CDR3 DNA reads as TGTGCCAGCACCCAGGGGAGAGGGGGTCATCAGCCCCAGCATTTT.

This clonotype has ten or more counts. The V gene is TRBV7-9, the J gene TRBJ2-7; TRBD2 matches at 8 bases. The V gene end was trimmed by 5 bases and the J gene end by 1 base; junction bases not matched to a gene: 4. This CDR3 region has 14 residues. CDR1 SEHNR and CDR2 FQNEAQ come from the germline V gene (reference sequence). The CDR3 is CASSRSSGSYEQYF. The CDR3 DNA sequence: TGTGCCAGCAGCCGCTCTAGCGGGTCCTACGAGCAGTACTTC.

This clonotype was observed many times. The rearrangement links TRBV18 to TRBJ1-5; no reliable D call. The CDR3 contains 14 residues. V was trimmed by 2 bases and J by 5 bases, leaving 10 bases between them. The germline CDR1 and CDR2 sequences are KGHSH and LQKENI. CDR3 amino acids: CASSPMGYDQPQHF. The CDR3 DNA reads TGTGCCAGCTCACCAATGGGCTACGATCAGCCCCAGCATTTT.

This clonotype was seen ten or more times. The chain uses TRBV28 and TRBJ2-5, with 7 nucleotides matching TRBD1. The germline V gene has CDR1 MDHEN and CDR2 SYDVKM. V was pared by 3 bases and J by 4 bases, with 8 bases of the junction left unmatched. The CDR3 runs to 15 residues. The CDR3 nucleotides are TGTGCCAGCAGTTTGTTAAGGGGGCCAGGAGAGACCCAGTACTTC. It encodes CASSLLRGPGETQYF.

This clonotype appeared many times. The chain couples TRBV6-2 or TRBV6-3 to TRBJ2-3; TRBD2 agrees at 8 bases. The CDR3 has 14 residues. Germline V CDR1 and CDR2: MNHEY, SVGEGT. The ends lost 5 bases at V and 8 bases at J; junction bases unmatched: 9. The CDR3 DNA reads TGTGCCAGCAGTGAAGCGGGACTAGGTGGTACGCAGTATTTT. Its translation: CASSEAGLGGTQYF.

In its sample, this clonotype was seen many times. The chain is built from TRBV27 and TRBJ1-2; 8 bases line up with TRBD1. Germline V gives CDR1 MNHEY, CDR2 SMNVEV (reference sequence). The junction had 2 bases not matched to a gene; V was cut back by 6 bases and J by 5 bases. This CDR3 has 12 amino acids. CDR3 sequence: CASRGTGYGYTF. For the CDR3, the DNA is TGTGCCAGCAGAGGGACAGGATATGGCTACACCTTC.

With regard to this clonotype: Possible read error: a much larger clone is one base away. The DNA of the CDR3 is TGCGCCAGCAGCTTGTACGGCGGGGGGGCCTATGAGCAGTACTTC. Residues: CASSLYGGGAYEQYF. This sequence joins TRBV5-1 and TRBJ2-7; 9 nucleotides align to TRBD2. CDR3 length: 15 amino acids. The germline V gene has CDR1 SGHRS and CDR2 YFSETQ.

This clonotype was recorded many times. CDR3 sequence: CASSLAGQSHEQYF. The CDR3 bases are TGTGCCAGCAGCTTAGCAGGACAGTCCCACGAGCAGTACTTC. This chain joins TRBV11-2 and TRBJ2-7, with a possible D match to TRBD1 (6 bases). The V end lost 1 base, the J end lost 5 bases, and 12 bases lay between the germline ends. From germline, CDR1 is SGHAT and CDR2 FQNNGV. CDR3 size: 14 residues.

This clonotype was detected many times. This chain uses TRBV20-1 with TRBJ2-3; D uncertain. Trimming took 6 bases from V and 7 from J, leaving 11 bases between them. Germline assignment: CDR1 DFQATT and CDR2 SNEGSKA (reference sequence). The CDR3 spans 11 residues. CDR3 nucleotide sequence: TGCAGTGCCCAACACGCCAATACGCAGTATTTT. Translated, it gives CSAQHANTQYF.

This clonotype has at least ten counts. V and J are TRBV2 and TRBJ2-5, with no clear D. This CDR3 region has 13 residues. CDR1 is SNHLY and CDR2 is FYNNEI in the germline V gene. V was trimmed by 7 bases and J by 1 base, leaving 10 bases between them. The CDR3 DNA reads TGTGCCAGCAACTTGGGCCTCCAAGAGACCCAGTACTTC. Its translation is CASNLGLQETQYF.